The 14 T cell receptor beta chains below come from one sample, sequenced in a study of blood T cell repertoires in COVID-19. Profiled with immunoSEQ multiplex PCR; TCRdb holds only in-frame clones, not every one. This repertoire shows a few hundred thousand clones, about nine tenths found once; its top ten account for 8% to 9.5%. Specimen: PBMCs or T cells enriched from blood (not recorded which). These receptors were obtained from a woman aged 18-35 years who had recovered from COVID-19.

V usage is TRBV5-1 and J usage is TRBJ2-7; D perhaps matches TRBD1 (6 bases). Germline V gene sequence: CDR1 SGHRS, CDR2 YFSETQ. Trimming left V 3 bases short and J 2 bases short, with 9 bases between. This CDR3 contains 13 residues. The CDR3 DNA is TGCGCCAGCAGCTCGGACAGAACCTACGAGCAGTACTTC. Its translation is CASSSDRTYEQYF.

This chain links TRBV6-5 with TRBJ2-7; perhaps TRBD1 as D (6 bases). The length of the CDR3 is 15 residues. CDR1 and CDR2 from the germline V gene are MNHEY and SVGAGI. The V end lost 6 bases, the J end lost 3 bases, and 18 bases lay between the germline ends. DNA of the CDR3: TGTGCCAGCAGATCTACAGGGAATTCGGTCTACGAGCAGTACTTC. Translated, it gives CASRSTGNSVYEQYF.

This chain uses TRBV28 with TRBJ1-5; 11 nucleotides match TRBD1. Germline assignment: CDR1 MDHEN and CDR2 SYDVKM. Trimming took 4 bases from V and 6 from J; bases not matched to a gene: 11. The length of the CDR3 is 17 residues. The CDR3 DNA sequence: TGTGCCAGCAGTTATCACCAAGGACAGGGGGCATCTCAGCCCCAGCATTTT. Its translation is CASSYHQGQGASQPQHF.

The chain links TRBV5-4 to TRBJ2-3; TRBD1 agrees at 9 bases. There are 15 residues in the CDR3. Trimming at V came to 0 bases and at J to 3 bases, leaving 2 bases not matched to a gene. Germline lookup yields CDR1 SGHNT and CDR2 YYREEE (reference sequence). DNA for the CDR3: TGTGCCAGCAGCTTGGACAGGGGGCCAACAGATACGCAGTATTTT. This sequence encodes CASSLDRGPTDTQYF.

The chain recombines TRBV5-6 with TRBJ1-4; TRBD1 might be the D (6 bases). This CDR3 has 14 residues. Trimming cost V 3 bases and J 1 base, with 7 bases left between them. CDR1 and CDR2 from the germline V gene are SGHDT and YYEEEE. The CDR3 region is CASSSDRTNEKLFF. The CDR3 nucleotides are TGTGCCAGCAGCTCGGACAGAACTAATGAAAAACTGTTTTTT.

This chain joins TRBV5-1 and TRBJ2-3, with 7 bases identical to TRBD1. This CDR3 is 13 amino acids long. From germline, CDR1 is SGHRS and CDR2 YFSETQ. V gave up 5 bases and J gave up 4 bases; unmatched junction bases: 4. CDR3 in DNA: TGCGCCAGCAGTCAAGGGGGCGCAGATACGCAGTATTTT. As protein: CASSQGGADTQYF.

CDR3 in DNA: TGTGCCAGCAGCCAAGATCTAACTAGCGGGAGTTACGAGCAGTACTTC. Protein: CASSQDLTSGSYEQYF. This rearrangement joins TRBV3-1 (or the pseudogene TRBV3-2) to TRBJ2-7; TRBD2 matches at 11 bases. CDR1 and CDR2 from the germline V gene are LGHDT and YNNKEL (reference sequence). The CDR3 runs to 16 residues. V was pared by 0 bases and J by 4 bases, with 5 bases of the junction left unmatched.

The chain links TRBV29-1 to TRBJ2-5; D not certain. Germline CDR1 SQVTM, CDR2 ANQGSEA. Trimming stripped 4 bases from V and 2 bases from J, with 5 bases between. The CDR3 sequence is 11 residues long. The CDR3 protein is CSVVMQETQYF. Here the CDR3 DNA reads TGCAGCGTTGTTATGCAAGAGACCCAGTACTTC. The full variable domain, in which reference TRBV29-1 and TRBJ2-5 provide the parts outside the CDR3, is SAVISQKPSRDICQRGTSLTIQCQVDSQVTMMFWYRQQPGQSLTLIATANQGSEATYESGFVIDKFPISRPNLTFSTLTVSNMSPEDSSIYLCSVVMQETQYFGPGTRLLVL.

The chain employs TRBV7-2 and TRBJ2-1; the D call may be TRBD1 or TRBD2 (5 bases each). Trimming took 4 bases from V and 5 from J, leaving 15 bases between them. The germline V gene encodes CDR1 SGHTA and CDR2 FQGNSA. CDR3 length: 15 amino acids. This chain's CDR3 is CASSSAVTVDNEQFF. In DNA, the CDR3 is TGTGCCAGCAGCTCAGCGGTGACAGTAGACAATGAGCAGTTCTTC.

This chain links TRBV5-6 with TRBJ1-5; D is possibly TRBD1 (6 bases). From germline, CDR1 is SGHDT and CDR2 YYEEEE. The CDR3 runs 18 residues. Trimming cost V 5 bases and J 0 bases, with 21 bases left between them. This chain's CDR3 is CASRQSRGTIDSNQPQHF. CDR3 sequence (DNA): TGTGCCAGCAGACAAAGTAGGGGGACCATCGATAGCAATCAGCCCCAGCATTTT. The whole variable domain, remainder taken from reference TRBV5-6 and TRBJ1-5, is DAGVTQSPTHLIKTRGQQVTLRCSPKSGHDTVSWYQQALGQGPQFIFQYYEEEERQRGNFPDRFSGHQFPNYSSELNVNALLLGDSALYLCASRQSRGTIDSNQPQHFGDGTRLSIL.

The chain links TRBV9 to TRBJ2-3, with 9 bases lining up with TRBD2. The CDR3 length is 18 residues. CDR1 is SGDLS, CDR2 YYNGEE, per germline. V shed 3 bases and J 2 bases; nucleotides not matched to a gene: 13. CDR3 DNA: TGTGCCAGCAGCGCAACACCACCAGCGGGGGGATCCACAGATACGCAGTATTTT. Residues: CASSATPPAGGSTDTQYF.

This clone was detected a few times. V and J are TRBV7-2 and TRBJ2-2; D might be TRBD1 (6 bases). V lost 6 bases and J lost 4, with 18 bases in between. The CDR3 spans 16 residues. Germline CDR1 reads SGHTA; CDR2 reads FQGNSA. The chain's CDR3 is CASSLSGAVGTGELFF. CDR3 coding DNA: TGTGCCAGCAGTCTCTCAGGGGCGGTGGGCACCGGGGAGCTGTTTTTT.

The chain carries TRBV2 and TRBJ2-1; a weak D match, TRBD1 (6 bases). V lost 5 bases and J 6 bases, leaving 26 bases between the germline ends. The germline gives CDR1 SNHLY, CDR2 FYNNEI. The CDR3 spans 18 residues. The CDR3 spells CASSPYSRGRGNGNEQFF. CDR3 DNA: TGTGCCAGCAGTCCATACTCTCGTGGCAGGGGCAACGGCAATGAGCAGTTCTTC.

V gene TRBV10-3 combines with J gene TRBJ2-7; D is possibly TRBD1 (5 bases). This CDR3 contains 12 residues. Germline loops: CDR1 ENHRY, CDR2 SYGVKD. V was trimmed by 8 bases and J by 2 bases, leaving 10 bases between them. This CDR3 is CAIAQDTYEQYF. CDR3 sequence (DNA): TGTGCCATCGCACAGGACACCTACGAGCAGTACTTC.